These 23 T cell receptor beta chains came from one sample sequenced in a study of cytomegalovirus exposure and HLA in healthy donors (dated by TCRdb to about 2017). Library preparation was by the immunoSEQ multiplex PCR assay. The multiplex PCR relied on a mix of 60 forward primers for TCR Vbeta segments and 13 reverse primers for TCR Jbeta segments. This immuneACCESS table, as held by TCRdb, lists in-frame sequences with V and J called but not all clones. Of the missing ones, under half trace to an unresolved V gene in checked studies; the others have no known cause. The sample profile shows about 180,000 clones; 77% of them were found once. The ten largest clones take up about 1.4% of the sample. The material sequenced was PBMCs. These receptors were collected from a woman aged 25 to 39 in good health and CMV-seropositive.

Written as DNA, the CDR3 is TGTGCCAGCAGTTACTGGCAAGAGACCCAGTACTTC. Its translation: CASSYWQETQYF. The chain is built from TRBV5-4 and TRBJ2-5, with no clear D. From germline, CDR1 is SGHNT and CDR2 YYREEE (reference sequence). The CDR3 contains 12 residues. The V end was cut by 5 bases, the J end by 2 bases, with 7 bases between.

This chain connects TRBV30 to TRBJ2-1; D call uncertain. Germline V gene lookup returns CDR1 GTSNPN and CDR2 SVGIG (reference sequence). The CDR3 contains 17 residues. V dropped 0 bases and J dropped 3 bases, with 18 bases sitting between them. The CDR3 nucleotides are TGTGCCTGGAGTGTAATTTCGCGCATGCGGTTCTACAATGAGCAGTTCTTC. Translation gives CAWSVISRMRFYNEQFF.

This rearrangement joins TRBV19 to TRBJ2-7; possible D gene TRBD2, 5 bases. CDR3 length equals 14 residues. CDR1 is LNHDA, CDR2 SQIVND, per germline (reference sequence). The germline V and J ends were trimmed by 6 bases and 2 bases, with 14 bases remaining between them. CDR3 in DNA: TGTGCCAGTAGAATGGGCGCGGGTCCCTACGAGCAGTACTTC. Protein product: CASRMGAGPYEQYF.

The gene calls are TRBV6-4 and TRBJ1-5; maybe TRBD1 (5 bases). The CDR3 consists of 15 residues. Trimming cost V 5 bases and J 6 bases, with 17 bases left between them. CDR1 and CDR2 from the germline V gene are MRHNA and SNTAGT. For the CDR3, the DNA is TGTGCCAGCAGTTCGGACGGACACCAGGGTCAGCCCCAGCATTTT. It codes for CASSSDGHQGQPQHF.

This clone turned up a few times. J is TRBJ2-1 and V is TRBV27, with TRBD2 identical over 11 bases. This CDR3 contains 15 residues. Trimming took 3 bases from V and 5 from J; bases not matched to a gene: 3. Per the germline V gene, CDR1 is MNHEY and CDR2 is SMNVEV (reference sequence). The CDR3 sequence: CASSLPSGGNNEQFF. CDR3 in DNA: TGTGCCAGCAGTTTGCCTAGCGGGGGGAACAATGAGCAGTTCTTC.

This chain uses TRBV2 with TRBJ2-5; TRBD1 is a possible D gene (6 bases). Germline V CDR1 and CDR2: SNHLY, FYNNEI. This CDR3 has 13 amino acids. Trimming pared 6 bases from V and 2 bases from J, leaving 10 bases between. The CDR3 sequence is CASSEDRQETQYF. Here the CDR3 DNA reads TGTGCCAGCAGCGAGGACAGACAAGAGACCCAGTACTTC.

Worth noting for this clone: Other DNA sequences in the same sample also yield this CDR3. J is TRBJ2-7 and V is TRBV5-1; D possibly corresponds to TRBD1 (5 bases). The germline V gene has CDR1 SGHRS and CDR2 YFSETQ. Trimming left V 4 bases short and J 5 bases short, with 10 bases between. The CDR3 is 12 amino acids. The CDR3 DNA is TGCGCCAGCAGCCGAACAGGCGACGAGCAGTACTTC. Translated: CASSRTGDEQYF.

The sample holds a few counts of this clone. This chain links TRBV30 with TRBJ1-3, with a possible D match to TRBD1 (6 bases). The CDR3 totals 17 residues. Germline CDR1 and CDR2: GTSNPN and SVGIG (reference sequence). Trimming shortened V by 5 bases and J by 0 bases, and 20 bases separated the two germline ends. CDR3 region: CAWGDTGAGPSGNTIYF. CDR3 DNA sequence: TGTGCCTGGGGGGACACGGGCGCAGGCCCCTCTGGAAACACCATATATTTT. Using reference TRBV30 and TRBJ1-3 for the parts outside the CDR3, the full variable domain is SQTIHQWPATLVQPVGSPLSLECTVEGTSNPNLYWYRQAAGRGLQLLFYSVGIGQISSEVPQNLSASRPQDRQFILSSKKLLLSDSGFYLCAWGDTGAGPSGNTIYFGEGSWLTVV.

This clone turned up a few times. The CDR3 sequence: CASSSMEPGANVLTF. The CDR3 DNA reads TGTGCCAGCAGTTCCATGGAGCCTGGGGCCAACGTCCTGACTTTC. The rearrangement uses TRBV28 and TRBJ2-6, with D uncertain. CDR3 size: 15 residues. Germline-derived CDR1 and CDR2 are MDHEN and SYDVKM. Trimming removed 4 bases at V and 2 bases at J, with 9 bases between.

This clone occurred a few times. The CDR3: CASSLPQGRSSTDTQYF. The DNA for the CDR3 is TGTGCCAGCAGTCTTCCACAGGGGCGTTCTAGCACAGATACGCAGTATTTT. The V call is TRBV28, the J call TRBJ2-3, with 7 bases that match TRBD1. There are 17 residues in the CDR3. Trimming cost V 5 bases and J 0 bases; bases outside gene matches: 11. CDR1 MDHEN and CDR2 SYDVKM come from the germline V gene. Drawing the rest from reference TRBV28 and TRBJ2-3, the complete variable domain is DVKVTQSSRYLVKRTGEKVFLECVQDMDHENMFWYRQDPGLGLRLIYFSYDVKMKEKGDIPEGYSVSREKKERFSLILESASTNQTSMYLCASSLPQGRSSTDTQYFGPGTRLTVL.

The V gene is TRBV5-1, the J gene TRBJ1-3; 7 bases align to TRBD1. Unmatched junction bases numbered 7, after V lost 4 bases and J lost 0 bases. Per the germline V gene, CDR1 is SGHRS and CDR2 is YFSETQ. This CDR3 region has 16 residues. This CDR3 reads CASSPLGQSSGNTIYF. The CDR3 DNA reads TGCGCCAGCAGCCCACTGGGACAGTCCTCTGGAAACACCATATATTTT.

This chain uses TRBV27 with TRBJ2-7, with a tentative D call TRBD1 (5 bases). V was cut by 2 bases and J by 0 bases, with 14 bases left in between. The CDR3 extends over 16 amino acids. In germline, CDR1 is MNHEY, CDR2 SMNVEV (reference sequence). CDR3 sequence: CASSLRGRQISYEQYF. The CDR3 nucleotides read TGTGCCAGCAGTTTAAGGGGTCGGCAGATCTCCTACGAGCAGTACTTC.

The chain recombines TRBV28 with TRBJ1-1; possibly TRBD1 for D (6 bases). The CDR3 sequence is 14 residues long. Between the trimmed V and J ends, which lost 4 bases and 3 bases, there was a span of 12 bases. Germline CDR1 reads MDHEN; CDR2 reads SYDVKM. In DNA, the CDR3 is TGTGCCAGCAGTTGGGATAGGGGGTACACTGAAGCTTTCTTT. Amino acid sequence: CASSWDRGYTEAFF.

CDR3 sequence reads: CAISGRVQETQYF. CDR3 bases: TGTGCCATCAGTGGTCGGGTACAAGAGACCCAGTACTTC. J is TRBJ2-7 and V is TRBV10-3; no definite D call. Matching the DNA end better, TRBJ2-5 makes the J call doubtful. This CDR3 is built from 13 residues. Looked up from germline, CDR1 is ENHRY and CDR2 is SYGVKD.

Remarks on this clone: The germline gene is not matched at one end of the junction; a read error may be the cause. The chain uses TRBV13 and TRBJ2-7; TRBD1 matches at 7 bases. The CDR3 is made up of 14 amino acids. In germline, CDR1 is PRHDT, CDR2 FYEKMQ (reference sequence). In DNA, the CDR3 is TGTGCCAGCAGCCTAGGACAGGTGTTCTACGAGCAGTACTTC. Its protein product is CASSLGQVFYEQYF.

The chain links TRBV28 to TRBJ2-3; the match to TRBD2 covers 10 bases. With V trimmed by 6 bases and J by 1 base, 1 base remained unmatched. The CDR3 is 14 amino acids. Germline-derived CDR1 and CDR2 are MDHEN and SYDVKM. The chain's CDR3 is CASSLAGGTDTQYF. Here the CDR3 DNA reads TGTGCCAGCAGCCTAGCGGGGGGCACAGATACGCAGTATTTT.

V and J are TRBV28 and TRBJ1-2; 7 bases match TRBD1. Germline V CDR1 and CDR2: MDHEN, SYDVKM. Unmatched junction bases numbered 7, after V lost 2 bases and J lost 4 bases. This CDR3 spans 15 amino acids. The CDR3 bases are TGTGCCAGCAGTTTAGGGTCACAGGGGCTCTATGGCTACACCTTC. Protein product: CASSLGSQGLYGYTF.

J is TRBJ2-2 and V is TRBV19, with 7 positions matching TRBD1. This CDR3 contains 15 residues. Trimming at V came to 5 bases and at J to 1 base, leaving 4 bases not matched to a gene. The germline gives CDR1 LNHDA, CDR2 SQIVND (reference sequence). The CDR3 nucleotides are TGTGCCAGTAGTCTCGGGACAGTGAACACCGGGGAGCTGTTTTTT. Residues: CASSLGTVNTGELFF.

This sequence joins TRBV5-1 and TRBJ2-7; D is ambiguous. Deletions cut 4 bases from V and 0 bases from J, with 11 bases between. Germline assignment: CDR1 SGHRS and CDR2 YFSETQ. There are 14 residues in the CDR3. The CDR3 sequence is CASSLSRSSYEQYF. CDR3 in DNA: TGCGCCAGCAGCCTATCCCGGAGCTCCTACGAGCAGTACTTC.

The chain uses TRBV6-5 and TRBJ2-1; TRBD1 agrees at 8 bases. CDR1 and CDR2 from the germline V gene are MNHEY and SVGAGI. The V gene end was trimmed by 0 bases and the J gene end by 5 bases; junction bases not matched to a gene: 3. The CDR3 loop spans 15 amino acids. This CDR3 is CASSYSQGGHNEQFF. Written as DNA, the CDR3 is TGTGCCAGCAGTTACTCACAGGGGGGACACAATGAGCAGTTCTTC.

The chain combines TRBV19 with TRBJ2-2, with D perhaps TRBD2 (6 bases). CDR3 length: 16 amino acids. The V end was cut by 3 bases, the J end by 4 bases, with 15 bases between. Germline V gene sequence: CDR1 LNHDA, CDR2 SQIVND (reference sequence). DNA for the CDR3: TGTGCCAGTAGTATCAAAGCGGTCGGGGGCACCGGGGAGCTGTTTTTT. Translated: CASSIKAVGGTGELFF.

This chain joins TRBV28 and TRBJ1-4; the D is unclear. The CDR3 length is 11 residues. From germline, CDR1 is MDHEN and CDR2 SYDVKM. The V end lost 8 bases, the J end lost 7 bases, and 8 bases lay between the germline ends. The CDR3 here is CASYEGEKLFF. CDR3 bases: TGTGCCAGCTACGAGGGTGAAAAACTGTTTTTT.

The rearrangement links TRBV10-3 to TRBJ1-1; 11 bases are a match to TRBD1. The CDR3 sequence is 14 residues long. The germline CDR1 and CDR2 sequences are ENHRY and SYGVKD. With 6 bases clipped from V and 3 bases from J, the junction kept 3 bases outside the gene matches. The CDR3, as DNA: TGTGCCATCAGGGACAGGGGGCAAGACACTGAAGCTTTCTTT. Encoded protein: CAIRDRGQDTEAFF.